The source of this T cell receptor (beta chain) is a study of early T cells in non-severe SARS-CoV-2 infection. This clonotype was detected ten times or more. The CDR3 is 14 residues long. Germline CDR1 KGHSH, CDR2 LQKENI. Trimming took off 3 bases at V and 8 bases at J, with 11 bases between the two ends. TCRdb re-analysed the 5' RACE reads in MiXCR, keeping a single row per CDR3 protein. Here the sample spans nearly 30,000 distinct CDR3 sequences, around 5.1% being singletons. V is TRBV18 and J is TRBJ1-6, with D uncertain. This receptor was taken from an adult who was a healthcare worker with PCR-confirmed SARS-CoV-2 infection or an uninfected control (not recorded which). Sequenced sample: whole blood. CDR3 region: CASSPGSRDSPLHF. The CDR3, as DNA: TGTGCCAGCTCACCGGGGTCGAGGGATTCACCCCTCCACTTT.